The rows below give T cell receptor beta chains drawn from one sample of a study of CD8+CD57+ T cells in acquired aplastic anemia. TCRdb independently ran MiXCR on the reads; one entry per CDR3 protein. The data hold approximately 300,000 distinct CDR3 sequences, with roughly 61% observed a single time. Sequenced material: sorted CD4+, CD8+, or CD8+CD57+ T cells (not recorded which) from PBMCs. Source of these receptors: a human donor with aplastic anemia. CDR3s include the opening cysteine and the closing phenylalanine or tryptophan. D genes are given only for firm matches. A clone size is listed for some rows: how often the clone was seen (once, few, many), or a class if it is expanded.

d_call,v_call,j_call,clone_size,cdr3_nt,cdr3_aa
-,TRBV3-1,TRBJ2-2,few,TGTGCCAGCAGCCAAGTATATGGGAACACCGGGGAGCTGTTTTTT,CASSQVYGNTGELFF
-,TRBV7-2,TRBJ1-4,few,TGTGCCAGCAGCTCAACTCGGAGGGGACTGTTTTTT,CASSSTRRGLFF
TRBD1,TRBV11-2,TRBJ2-5,-,TGTGCCAGCAGCCCCCGACAGGGTCCAGAGACCCAGTACTTC,CASSPRQGPETQYF
-,TRBV5-1,TRBJ1-1,-,TGCGCCAGCAGCTTGGTCGATTTCTTT,CASSLVDFF
-,TRBV15,TRBJ1-4,-,TGTGCCACCAGCAGGGATTCAACTAATGAAAAACTGTTTTTT,CATSRDSTNEKLFF
TRBD1,TRBV6-1,TRBJ2-5,-,TGTGCCAGCCGGGACTTCGGACCTTCAGGGGGCGAAGAGACCCAGTACTTC,CASRDFGPSGGEETQYF
TRBD2,TRBV2,TRBJ2-1,-,TGTGCCAGCAAACCGGGACTAGCTCCCTACAATGAGCAGTTCTTC,CASKPGLAPYNEQFF
-,TRBV6-1,TRBJ2-5,-,TGTGCCAGCAGTTTTCGGGGGACCCAGTACTTC,CASSFRGTQYF
-,TRBV20-1,TRBJ2-1,-,TGCAGTGCAAACCCGACGGATTACAATGAGCAGTTCTTC,CSANPTDYNEQFF
TRBD1,TRBV19,TRBJ1-5,-,TGTGCCAGTTTCACGACATCGGCCAGACAGGGGCCCCAGCATTTT,CASFTTSARQGPQHF
TRBD1,TRBV7-3,TRBJ2-5,few,TGTGCCAGCGCTCCAGGGGGCGAAGAGACCCAGTACTTC,CASAPGGEETQYF
TRBD1,TRBV29-1,TRBJ1-2,-,TGCAGCGCACGGGACAGGGGAAGTGACTATGGCTACACCTTC,CSARDRGSDYGYTF
TRBD1,TRBV20-1,TRBJ1-2,few,TGCAGTGCACGGACAGGGGGCGGGTATGGCTACACCTTC,CSARTGGGYGYTF
-,TRBV20-1,TRBJ1-3,-,TGCAGCCCGGGGGCGGACAGTTCGTGCACCATATATTTT,CSPGADSSCTIYF
TRBD1,TRBV5-5,TRBJ2-4,many,TGTGCCAGCAGCTTGGCCGTCTCCCGACAGGGACAAAACATTCAGTACTTC,CASSLAVSRQGQNIQYF
-,TRBV7-3,TRBJ2-6,once,TGTGCCAGCAGCCCATGGGGTGGGGCCAACGTCCTGACTTTC,CASSPWGGANVLTF
TRBD2,TRBV7-9,TRBJ2-1,few,TGTGCCAGCAGCGCATCGAGGACTAGCGGGAGAAATGAGCAGTTCTTC,CASSASRTSGRNEQFF
-,TRBV7-2,TRBJ2-7,-,TGTGCCAGCAGTGGGCCGCGACTCTACGAGCAGTACTTC,CASSGPRLYEQYF
TRBD1,TRBV20-1,TRBJ2-7,few,TGCAGTGCTAGGCCGGGACAGCTAGCCTACGAGCAGTACTTC,CSARPGQLAYEQYF
-,TRBV25-1,TRBJ1-1,once,TGTGCCAGCAGTGTGGCAGACACCATGAACACTGAAGCTCTCTTT,CASSVADTMNTEALF
-,TRBV18,TRBJ2-5,many,TGTGCCAGCTCACCCAGGAGCGAGGGGGAGACCCAGTACTTC,CASSPRSEGETQYF
-,TRBV19,TRBJ2-7,many,TGTGCCAGTAGTACCTTGGACAGCTCCTACGAGCAGTACTTC,CASSTLDSSYEQYF
-,TRBV3-1,TRBJ2-7,once,TGTGCCAGCAGCCAACCGACGTACCCCTACGAGCAGTACTTC,CASSQPTYPYEQYF
TRBD1,TRBV15,TRBJ2-5,-,TGTGCCGTGGCAAAGACAGGGCGAGAGACCCAGTACTTC,CAVAKTGRETQYF
-,TRBV4-1,TRBJ2-6,-,TGCGCCAGCAGCCAAGACAGGACCTTTGGGGCCAACGTCCTGACTTTC,CASSQDRTFGANVLTF
TRBD2,TRBV19,TRBJ2-3,few,TGTGCCAGTAGTATGGAGCGGGGGGGCCCTAGAGATACGCAGTATTTT,CASSMERGGPRDTQYF
-,TRBV7-3,TRBJ2-2,-,TGTGCCAGCAGGGCGTACAGGGACACCGGGGAGCCGTTTTTT,CASRAYRDTGEPFF
-,TRBV11-3,TRBJ2-7,-,TGTGCCAGCAGCCCTGACCTGGTCGACACTGAAGCCTACGAGCAGTACTTC,CASSPDLVDTEAYEQYF
TRBD1,TRBV12-3/TRBV12-4,TRBJ1-2,-,TGTGCCAGCAGTCTGACAGGGATTTATGGCTACACCTTC,CASSLTGIYGYTF
TRBD1,TRBV7-3,TRBJ1-5,-,TGTGCCAGCAGCGGGCGACAGGGTAGCAATCAGCCCCAGCATTTT,CASSGRQGSNQPQHF
-,TRBV6-1,TRBJ1-5,few,TGTGCCAGCAGTGATTCCGCCGGTAGCAATCAGCCCCAGCATTTT,CASSDSAGSNQPQHF
TRBD1,TRBV10-2,TRBJ1-1,many,TGCGCCACCAGGGAACAGGGGGAGGTCACTGAAGCTTTCTTT,CATREQGEVTEAFF
-,TRBV6-5,TRBJ1-2,many,TGTGCCAGCAGTTACTCCTGGACAGCAAGCTACACCTTC,CASSYSWTASYTF
-,TRBV14,TRBJ2-1,many,TGTGCCAGCAGCCAAGGGCTAACCGCTTTACTTAATGAGCAGTTCTTC,CASSQGLTALLNEQFF
-,TRBV19,TRBJ2-2,-,TGTGCCACGGAGGGGGGGCCTAGCACCGGGGAGCTGTTTTTT,CATEGGPSTGELFF
-,TRBV6-6,TRBJ1-1,-,TGTGCCAGCAGTTCCTGGGGGGGTGACACTGAAGCTTTCTTT,CASSSWGGDTEAFF
-,TRBV4-2,TRBJ2-7,-,TGTGCCAGCAGCGCAGGACGGAGCATCCACGAGCAGTACTTC,CASSAGRSIHEQYF
-,TRBV5-1,TRBJ1-4,once,TGCGCCAGCAGCCACGGACAGAGAGCAACTAATGAAAAACTGTTTTTT,CASSHGQRATNEKLFF
TRBD2,TRBV5-1,TRBJ2-3,many,TGCGCCAGCAGCTTCCGGGGGGGGAGCACAGATACGCAGTATTTT,CASSFRGGSTDTQYF